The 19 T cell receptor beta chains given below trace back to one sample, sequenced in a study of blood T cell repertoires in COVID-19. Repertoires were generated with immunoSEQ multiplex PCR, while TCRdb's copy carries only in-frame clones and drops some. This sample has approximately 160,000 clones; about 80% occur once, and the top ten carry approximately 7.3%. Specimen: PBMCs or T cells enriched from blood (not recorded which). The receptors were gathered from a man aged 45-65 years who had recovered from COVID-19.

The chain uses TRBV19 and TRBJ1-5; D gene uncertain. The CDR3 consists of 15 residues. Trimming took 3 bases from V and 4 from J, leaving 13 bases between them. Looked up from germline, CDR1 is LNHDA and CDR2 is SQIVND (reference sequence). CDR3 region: CASSMRAHANQPQHF. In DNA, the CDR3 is TGTGCCAGTAGTATGAGGGCCCATGCTAATCAGCCCCAGCATTTT. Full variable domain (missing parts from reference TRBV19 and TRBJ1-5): DGGITQSPKYLFRKEGQNVTLSCEQNLNHDAMYWYRQDPGQGLRLIYYSQIVNDFQKGDIAEGYSVSREKKESFPLTVTSAQKNPTAFYLCASSMRAHANQPQHFGDGTRLSIL.

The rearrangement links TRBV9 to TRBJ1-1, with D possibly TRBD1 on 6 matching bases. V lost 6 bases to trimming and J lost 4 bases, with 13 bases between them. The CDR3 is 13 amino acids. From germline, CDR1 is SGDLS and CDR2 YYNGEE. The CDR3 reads CASNTEGVTEAFF. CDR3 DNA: TGTGCCAGCAACACCGAGGGGGTCACTGAAGCTTTCTTT. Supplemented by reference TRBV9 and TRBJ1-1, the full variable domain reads DSGVTQTPKHLITATGQRVTLRCSPRSGDLSVYWYQQSLDQGLQFLIQYYNGEERAKGNILERFSAQQFPDLHSELNLSSLELGDSALYFCASNTEGVTEAFFGQGTRLTVV.

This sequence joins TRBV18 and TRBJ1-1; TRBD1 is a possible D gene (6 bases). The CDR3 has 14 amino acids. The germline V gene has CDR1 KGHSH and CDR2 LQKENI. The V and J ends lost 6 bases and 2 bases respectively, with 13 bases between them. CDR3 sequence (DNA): TGTGCCAGCTCTAAATACAGGGAAAACACTGAAGCTTTCTTT. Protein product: CASSKYRENTEAFF. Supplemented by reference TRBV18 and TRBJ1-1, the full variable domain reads NAGVMQNPRHLVRRRGQEARLRCSPMKGHSHVYWYRQLPEEGLKFMVYLQKENIIDESGMPKERFSAEFPKEGPSILRIQQVVRGDSAAYFCASSKYRENTEAFFGQGTRLTVV.

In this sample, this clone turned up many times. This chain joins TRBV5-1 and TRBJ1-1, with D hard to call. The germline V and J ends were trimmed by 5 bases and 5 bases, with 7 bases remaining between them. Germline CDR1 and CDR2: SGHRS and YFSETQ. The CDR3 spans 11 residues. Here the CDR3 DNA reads TGCGCCAGCAGGAAGGAGACTGAAGCTTTCTTT. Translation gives CASRKETEAFF.

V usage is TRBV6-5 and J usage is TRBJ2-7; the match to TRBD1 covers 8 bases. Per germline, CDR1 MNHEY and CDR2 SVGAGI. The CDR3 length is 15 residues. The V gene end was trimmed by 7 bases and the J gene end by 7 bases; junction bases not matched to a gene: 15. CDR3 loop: CASTPLGTGYKEQYF. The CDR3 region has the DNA TGTGCCAGCACTCCACTCGGGACAGGTTATAAGGAGCAGTACTTC.

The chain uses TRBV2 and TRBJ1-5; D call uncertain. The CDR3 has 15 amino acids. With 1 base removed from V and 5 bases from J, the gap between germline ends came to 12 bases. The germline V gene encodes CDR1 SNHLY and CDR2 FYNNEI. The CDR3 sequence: CASSEGGQWYQPQHF. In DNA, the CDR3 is TGTGCCAGCAGTGAAGGAGGGCAGTGGTATCAGCCCCAGCATTTT.

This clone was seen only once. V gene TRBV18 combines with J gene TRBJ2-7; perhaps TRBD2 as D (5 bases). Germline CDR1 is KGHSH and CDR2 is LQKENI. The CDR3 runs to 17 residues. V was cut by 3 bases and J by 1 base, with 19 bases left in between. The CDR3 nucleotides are TGTGCCAGCTCACCCTCCCGGGGAAACGGAGGTTCCTACGAGCAGTACTTC. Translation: CASSPSRGNGGSYEQYF. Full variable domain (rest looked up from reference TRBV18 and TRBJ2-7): NAGVMQNPRHLVRRRGQEARLRCSPMKGHSHVYWYRQLPEEGLKFMVYLQKENIIDESGMPKERFSAEFPKEGPSILRIQQVVRGDSAAYFCASSPSRGNGGSYEQYFGPGTRLTVT.

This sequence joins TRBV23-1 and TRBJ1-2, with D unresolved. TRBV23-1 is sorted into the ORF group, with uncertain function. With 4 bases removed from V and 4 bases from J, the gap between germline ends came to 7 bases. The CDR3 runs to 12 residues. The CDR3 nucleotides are TGCGCCAGCAGTCGACTTCTCTATGGCTACACCTTC. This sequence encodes CASSRLLYGYTF.

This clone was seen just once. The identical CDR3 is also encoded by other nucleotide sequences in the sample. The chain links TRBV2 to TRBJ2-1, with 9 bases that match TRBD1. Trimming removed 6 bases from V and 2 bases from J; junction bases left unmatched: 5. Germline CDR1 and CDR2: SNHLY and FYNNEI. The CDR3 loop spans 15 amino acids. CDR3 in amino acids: CASSEGQGPYNEQFF. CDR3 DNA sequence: TGTGCCAGCAGCGAGGGACAGGGTCCCTACAATGAGCAGTTCTTC.

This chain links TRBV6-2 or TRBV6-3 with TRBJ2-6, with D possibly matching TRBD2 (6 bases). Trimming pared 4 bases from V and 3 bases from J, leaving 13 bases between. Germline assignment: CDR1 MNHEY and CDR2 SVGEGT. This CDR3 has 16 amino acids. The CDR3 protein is CASSLPGVGGANVLTF. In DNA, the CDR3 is TGTGCCAGCAGTTTACCGGGGGTTGGTGGGGCCAACGTCCTGACTTTC.

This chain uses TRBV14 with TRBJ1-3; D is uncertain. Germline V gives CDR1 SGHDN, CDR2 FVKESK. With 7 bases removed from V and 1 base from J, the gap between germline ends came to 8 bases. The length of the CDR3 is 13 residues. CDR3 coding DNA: TGTGCCAGCAAGCGACCTTCTGGAAACACCATATATTTT. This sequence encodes CASKRPSGNTIYF.

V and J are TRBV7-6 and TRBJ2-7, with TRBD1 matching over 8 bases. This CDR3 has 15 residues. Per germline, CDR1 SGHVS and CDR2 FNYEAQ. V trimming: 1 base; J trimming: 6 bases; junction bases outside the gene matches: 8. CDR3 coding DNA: TGTGCCAGCAGCTTAGGGGCCGCACAGGGGGGCGAGCAGTACTTC. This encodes CASSLGAAQGGEQYF.

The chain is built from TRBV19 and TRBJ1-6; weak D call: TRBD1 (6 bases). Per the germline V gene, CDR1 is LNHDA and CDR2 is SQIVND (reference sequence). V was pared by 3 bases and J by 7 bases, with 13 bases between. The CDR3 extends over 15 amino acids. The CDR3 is CASSITGQANSPLHF. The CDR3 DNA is TGTGCCAGTAGTATTACAGGGCAGGCGAATTCACCCCTCCACTTT.

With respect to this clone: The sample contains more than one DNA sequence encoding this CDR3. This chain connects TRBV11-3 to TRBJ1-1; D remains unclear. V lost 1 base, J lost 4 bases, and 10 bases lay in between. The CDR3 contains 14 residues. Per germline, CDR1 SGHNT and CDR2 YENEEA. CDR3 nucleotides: TGTGCCAGCAGCTTAGTTGGGCAAGGCACTGAAGCTTTCTTT. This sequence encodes CASSLVGQGTEAFF.

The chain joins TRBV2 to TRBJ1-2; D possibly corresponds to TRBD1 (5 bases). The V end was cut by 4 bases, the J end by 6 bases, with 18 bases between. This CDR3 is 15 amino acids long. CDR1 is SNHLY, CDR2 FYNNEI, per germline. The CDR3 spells CASSVAGRGGDGYTF. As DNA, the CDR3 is TGTGCCAGCAGTGTGGCCGGGAGGGGCGGAGATGGCTACACCTTC.

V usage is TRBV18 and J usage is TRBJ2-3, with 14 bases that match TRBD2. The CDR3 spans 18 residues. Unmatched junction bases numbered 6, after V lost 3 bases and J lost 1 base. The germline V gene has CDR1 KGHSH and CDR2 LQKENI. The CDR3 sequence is CASSPIPTSGGGTDTQYF. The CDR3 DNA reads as TGTGCCAGCTCACCGATACCGACTAGCGGGGGGGGCACAGATACGCAGTATTTT.

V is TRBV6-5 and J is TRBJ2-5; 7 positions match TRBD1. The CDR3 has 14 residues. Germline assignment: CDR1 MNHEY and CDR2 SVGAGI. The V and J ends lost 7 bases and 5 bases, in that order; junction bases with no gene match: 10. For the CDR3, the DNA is TGTGCCAGCACCCCGACAGGGATAGGGGAGACCCAGTACTTC. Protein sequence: CASTPTGIGETQYF.

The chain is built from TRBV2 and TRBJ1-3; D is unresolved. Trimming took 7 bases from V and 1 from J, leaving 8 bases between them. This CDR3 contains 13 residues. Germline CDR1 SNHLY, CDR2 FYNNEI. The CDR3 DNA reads TGTGCCAGCAAGCAGGATTCTGGAAACACCATATATTTT. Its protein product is CASKQDSGNTIYF.

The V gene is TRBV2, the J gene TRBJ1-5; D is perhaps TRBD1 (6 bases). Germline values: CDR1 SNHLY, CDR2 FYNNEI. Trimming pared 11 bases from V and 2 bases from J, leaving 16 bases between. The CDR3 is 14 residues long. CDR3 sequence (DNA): TGTGCCTCAAAACGGACAGAAGGCAATCAGCCCCAGCATTTT. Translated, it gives CASKRTEGNQPQHF.